This TCR beta chain comes out of a study of beta chain features in type 1 diabetes. Findings and caveats of the study: Using cDNA template may skew counts toward highly expressing activated cells.

It was one heparinised blood draw, averaging roughly 100 mL, that each donor gave. This clone was counted between two and nine times. Its target is unknown. Expressed TCRB transcripts were sequenced because the entire RNA isolate underwent reverse transcription. Only in-frame clones appear in the TCRdb table, and some are missing; sequencing was by immunoSEQ multiplex PCR. The repertoire has roughly 500,000 clones, about an eighth of them found once; the top ten carry over 0.04%. CDR3 length: 14 residues. V lost 0 bases and J 7 bases, leaving 11 bases between the germline ends. Germline CDR1 SGDLS, CDR2 YYNGEE.

Sequencing input: naive CD4+ T cells from blood. The gene calls are TRBV9 and TRBJ2-1; D gene ambiguous. The receptor was isolated from a woman aged 18 to 35 in good health. CDR3 sequence (DNA): TGTGCCAGCAGCGTAGCCCCCCTTAGGAATGAGCAGTTCTTC. Residues: CASSVAPLRNEQFF.